The next 21 T cell receptor beta chains were all read from a single sample in a study of T cell responses to AZD1222 COVID-19 vaccine. TCRdb's table, derived via immunoSEQ multiplex PCR, lists solely in-frame clones and lacks some. Of 150,000 to 250,000 clones in the sample, approximately 91% were seen once. The source was peripheral blood, collected 28 days after the second AZD1222 dose. Source of these receptors: an adult who received the AZD1222 COVID-19 vaccine.

The CDR3, as DNA: TGTGCCAGCAGCGCAAAGGGGGGCCGCCTTGGCGAGCAGTACTTC. This encodes CASSAKGGRLGEQYF. This sequence joins TRBV7-9 and TRBJ2-7; possibly TRBD1 or TRBD2 for D (6 bases each). Trimming shortened V by 5 bases and J by 6 bases, and 20 bases separated the two germline ends. The CDR3 extends over 15 amino acids. Per germline, CDR1 SEHNR and CDR2 FQNEAQ (reference sequence).

With respect to this clone: Other DNA sequences of this sample code for an identical CDR3. The chain recombines TRBV3-1 (or the pseudogene TRBV3-2) with TRBJ1-2; no reliable D call. V lost 4 bases to trimming and J lost 7 bases, with 13 bases between them. Per germline, CDR1 LGHDT and CDR2 YNNKEL (reference sequence). The CDR3 extends over 13 amino acids. The CDR3 region is CASSLRVGVGYTF. The CDR3 DNA sequence: TGTGCCAGCAGCCTCCGGGTTGGAGTTGGCTACACCTTC.

This clone was picked up one time. The gene calls are TRBV14 and TRBJ1-3, with unresolved D. The CDR3 loop spans 13 amino acids. Germline CDR1 is SGHDN and CDR2 is FVKESK. The germline V and J ends were trimmed by 4 bases and 4 bases, with 8 bases remaining between them. In DNA, the CDR3 is TGTGCCAGCAGCCGCACGGCCGGAAACACCATATATTTT. Protein sequence: CASSRTAGNTIYF.

The chain uses TRBV5-4 and TRBJ2-2, with TRBD2 as a possible D gene (6 bases). Germline V gene data show CDR1 as SGHNT and CDR2 as YYREEE (reference sequence). V was cut by 1 base and J by 0 bases, with 10 bases left in between. This CDR3 has 16 residues. CDR3 amino acids: CASSLTSRSNTGELFF. The CDR3 region has the DNA TGTGCCAGCAGCTTGACTAGCCGGTCGAACACCGGGGAGCTGTTTTTT.

The chain links TRBV29-1 to TRBJ2-3; 11 nucleotides line up with TRBD2. The V gene's germline CDR1 is SQVTM and CDR2 ANQGSEA. CDR3 length equals 15 residues. J gave up 0 bases and V 6 bases, and 5 bases lay outside the gene matches. Here the CDR3 DNA reads TGCAGCGTCCCCGTAGCGGGAGGGAGCACAGATACGCAGTATTTT. This codes for CSVPVAGGSTDTQYF.

The chain combines TRBV5-1 with TRBJ2-5, with 8 nucleotides matching TRBD2. The CDR3 has 16 residues. Germline V CDR1 and CDR2: SGHRS, YFSETQ. Germline trimming cut 0 bases from V and 4 bases from J; bases unmatched to any gene: 8. CDR3 in amino acids: CASSLEGVAGSETQYF. Here the CDR3 DNA reads TGCGCCAGCAGCTTGGAGGGGGTAGCGGGATCAGAGACCCAGTACTTC.

This chain uses TRBV18 with TRBJ1-6; 8 positions match TRBD1. V was clipped by 5 bases and J by 0 bases; unmatched bases: 6. The germline V gene encodes CDR1 KGHSH and CDR2 LQKENI. The CDR3 extends over 17 amino acids. The CDR3 coding sequence is TGTGCCAGCTCAAGGGGACAGGATAGCTCCTATAATTCACCCCTCCACTTT. It specifies CASSRGQDSSYNSPLHF.

This chain links TRBV18 with TRBJ1-5; no reliable D call. The V end lost 4 bases, the J end lost 3 bases, and 10 bases lay between the germline ends. This CDR3 has 14 amino acids. The V gene's germline CDR1 is KGHSH and CDR2 LQKENI. The CDR3: CASSLTSVNQPQHF. For the CDR3, the DNA is TGTGCCAGCTCACTCACCTCTGTCAATCAGCCCCAGCATTTT.

The chain uses TRBV14 and TRBJ1-1; 7 nucleotides agree with TRBD1. This CDR3 is 16 amino acids long. The J segment lost 0 bases and the V segment lost 4 bases, leaving 8 bases of the junction unmatched. Germline assignment: CDR1 SGHDN and CDR2 FVKESK. CDR3 loop: CASSPGTGAMNTEAFF. CDR3 DNA sequence: TGTGCCAGCAGCCCAGGCACAGGGGCCATGAACACTGAAGCTTTCTTT.

This clone came up once. The gene calls are TRBV5-1 and TRBJ2-2; 7 bases align to TRBD1. This CDR3 contains 15 residues. Germline CDR1 reads SGHRS; CDR2 reads YFSETQ. Trimming cost V 1 base and J 2 bases; bases outside gene matches: 2. CDR3 residues: CASSLQGDNTGELFF. The CDR3 region has the DNA TGCGCCAGCAGCTTGCAGGGGGACAACACCGGGGAGCTGTTTTTT.

The gene calls are TRBV28 and TRBJ1-1; D not resolved. Germline V gene sequence: CDR1 MDHEN, CDR2 SYDVKM. Trimming pared 5 bases from V and 2 bases from J, leaving 9 bases between. The CDR3 length is 13 residues. CDR3 loop: CASSRTLNTEAFF. CDR3 sequence (DNA): TGTGCCAGCAGTCGGACCCTTAACACTGAAGCTTTCTTT.

CDR3 coding DNA: TGTGCCAGCAGCTCCGGGGGGATGGATGGCTACACCTTC. Amino acid sequence: CASSSGGMDGYTF. V is TRBV11-2 and J is TRBJ1-2; D might be TRBD1 (5 bases). Germline CDR1 and CDR2: SGHAT and FQNNGV. The CDR3 sequence is 13 residues long. Trimming removed 4 bases from V and 6 bases from J, with 12 bases in between.

The chain combines TRBV5-1 with TRBJ2-2, with 9 bases fitting TRBD2. Trimming removed 4 bases from V and 0 bases from J; junction bases left unmatched: 7. Germline-derived CDR1 and CDR2 are SGHRS and YFSETQ. The CDR3 loop spans 17 amino acids. CDR3 amino acids: CASSPLAGASNTGELFF. The CDR3 DNA follows: TGCGCCAGCAGCCCCTTAGCGGGAGCCTCGAACACCGGGGAGCTGTTTTTT.

This sequence joins TRBV11-2 and TRBJ2-3; the D is unclear. In germline, CDR1 is SGHAT, CDR2 FQNNGV. V shed 1 base and J shed 5 bases, with 1 base lying between them. CDR3 length: 11 amino acids. CDR3 sequence: CASSLGDTQYF. The CDR3 nucleotides are TGTGCCAGCAGCTTAGGAGATACGCAGTATTTT.

The V and J genes are TRBV18 and TRBJ2-7; D may be TRBD1 or TRBD2 (5 bases each). The V end lost 4 bases, the J end lost 0 bases, and 13 bases lay between the germline ends. In germline, CDR1 is KGHSH, CDR2 LQKENI. This CDR3 is 15 amino acids long. Written as DNA, the CDR3 is TGTGCCAGCTCACGGTCGGGACCGGTCTCCTACGAGCAGTACTTC. This sequence encodes CASSRSGPVSYEQYF.

The gene calls are TRBV27 and TRBJ2-7, with D perhaps TRBD2 (5 bases). This CDR3 spans 16 amino acids. Germline V gene sequence: CDR1 MNHEY, CDR2 SMNVEV (reference sequence). Trimming shortened V by 5 bases and J by 0 bases, and 17 bases separated the two germline ends. The CDR3 DNA follows: TGTGCCAGCAGTCTACTCTCAGTTGGGAGCTCCTACGAGCAGTACTTC. Protein sequence: CASSLLSVGSSYEQYF.

This clone was counted a single time. V gene TRBV11-3 combines with J gene TRBJ2-3; 8 nucleotides line up with TRBD2. This CDR3 comprises 17 residues. Unmatched junction bases numbered 17, after V lost 6 bases and J lost 6 bases. Germline V lookup: CDR1 SGHNT, CDR2 YENEEA. The CDR3 DNA sequence: TGTGCCAGCAGTTATTCTTACGGGAGGGCCCTCCCTGATACGCAGTATTTT. It translates to CASSYSYGRALPDTQYF. Using reference TRBV11-3 and TRBJ2-3 for the parts outside the CDR3, the full variable domain is EAGVVQSPRYKIIEKKQPVAFWCNPISGHNTLYWYLQNLGQGPELLIRYENEEAVDDSQLPKDRFSAERLKGVDSTLKIQPAELGDSAVYLCASSYSYGRALPDTQYFGPGTRLTVL.

The chain uses TRBV5-8 and TRBJ2-1; D remains unclear. The CDR3 contains 16 residues. V lost 7 bases, J lost 4 bases, and 21 bases lay in between. Germline lookup yields CDR1 SGHTS and CDR2 YDEGEE. The CDR3, as DNA: TGTGCCAGCCCAACGTTACCGGGCGAACGATACAATGAGCAGTTCTTC. It yields the protein CASPTLPGERYNEQFF.

The chain couples TRBV5-1 to TRBJ2-7, with D perhaps TRBD2 (6 bases). From germline, CDR1 is SGHRS and CDR2 YFSETQ. This CDR3 region has 13 residues. V dropped 0 bases and J dropped 7 bases, with 11 bases sitting between them. Written as DNA, the CDR3 is TGCGCCAGCAGCTTGGATGGGGGGAGAGAGCAGTACTTC. It is translated as CASSLDGGREQYF.

The genes are TRBV5-4 and TRBJ1-3; D is uncertain. This CDR3 region has 15 residues. V lost 0 bases and J 0 bases, leaving 7 bases between the germline ends. Germline CDR1 SGHNT, CDR2 YYREEE (reference sequence). CDR3 DNA: TGTGCCAGCAGCTTGGCCGGGATCTCTGGAAACACCATATATTTT. Its protein product is CASSLAGISGNTIYF.

A remark on this clone: The same CDR3 can be traced to other DNA sequences in this sample. The chain recombines TRBV5-4 with TRBJ2-3; D is undetermined. V shed 4 bases and J shed 6 bases, with 9 bases lying between them. The CDR3 is made up of 12 amino acids. CDR1 is SGHNT, CDR2 YYREEE, per germline (reference sequence). CDR3 sequence: CASSRGPDTQYF. The CDR3 DNA is TGTGCCAGCAGCCGAGGTCCGGATACGCAGTATTTT. The variable domain in full, with the rest retrieved from reference TRBV5-4 and TRBJ2-3, is ETGVTQSPTHLIKTRGQQVTLRCSSQSGHNTVSWYQQALGQGPQFIFQYYREEENGRGNFPPRFSGLQFPNYSSELNVNALELDDSALYLCASSRGPDTQYFGPGTRLTVL.